The 27 T cell receptor beta chains below all came from one sample that was sequenced in a study of T-cell reconstitution after alpha-beta-depleted transplantation in children. The TCRbeta library was prepared with unique molecular identifiers. MiXCR was run by TCRdb on the PCR reads, yielding one entry per CDR3 protein. The sample lists about a million distinct CDR3 sequences, roughly 29% seen once, with about 28% in the top ten. The source was PBMCs, mostly from graft donor cells, collected 360 days after TCRalphabeta/CD19-depleted stem cell transplant. These TCRs come from a boy less than two years old who had a stem cell transplant for SCID, so the T cells may come from the graft donor.

The gene calls are TRBV20-1 and TRBJ2-5; D perhaps matches TRBD1 (5 bases). The CDR3 runs 14 residues. V was cut by 6 bases and J by 5 bases, with 19 bases left in between. CDR1 is DFQATT and CDR2 is SNEGSKA in the germline V gene (reference sequence). CDR3 bases: TGCAGTGCCGCGAAACAGGCAAATCGGGAGACCCAGTACTTC. Protein: CSAAKQANRETQYF.

This clonotype was counted ten times or more. The chain uses TRBV6-1 and TRBJ2-7; 9 bases are a match to TRBD1. This CDR3 has 14 amino acids. The V segment lost 3 bases and the J segment 4 bases; nucleotides outside the gene matches: 4. CDR1 and CDR2 from the germline V gene are MNHNS and SASEGT. This chain's CDR3 is CASSEDRGRYEQYF. The CDR3 DNA follows: TGTGCCAGCAGTGAGGACAGGGGTCGGTACGAGCAGTACTTC.

This clonotype has just a few counts. J is TRBJ1-1 and V is TRBV3-1; TRBD1 is a possible D gene (6 bases). The germline gives CDR1 LGHDT, CDR2 YNNKEL (reference sequence). There are 14 residues in the CDR3. With 0 bases removed from V and 6 bases from J, the gap between germline ends came to 11 bases. Here the CDR3 reads CASSQEGRTAEAFF. The CDR3, as DNA: TGTGCCAGCAGCCAAGAGGGGCGGACAGCTGAAGCTTTCTTT.

The V and J genes are TRBV7-9 and TRBJ1-1; D is perhaps TRBD1 (5 bases). V gave up 5 bases and J gave up 1 base, with 11 bases separating them. The germline V gene encodes CDR1 SEHNR and CDR2 FQNEAQ (reference sequence). The CDR3 is made up of 14 amino acids. The CDR3 nucleotides are TGTGCCAGCAGCGGTATGGGGGGGAACACTGAAGCTTTCTTT. This gives the protein CASSGMGGNTEAFF.

This clonotype was observed a few times. The V and J genes are TRBV12-3 or TRBV12-4 and TRBJ2-7; 8 bases are shared with TRBD2. The V segment lost 6 bases and the J segment 7 bases; nucleotides outside the gene matches: 2. This CDR3 contains 11 residues. CDR3: CASSGGGEQYF. The CDR3 nucleotides are TGTGCCAGCAGCGGGGGGGGAGAGCAGTACTTC.

This clonotype was counted ten times or more. The rearrangement links TRBV7-3 to TRBJ1-6; D perhaps matches TRBD1 (5 bases). Germline loops: CDR1 SGHTA, CDR2 FQGTGA. The CDR3 is 14 amino acids. Trimming pared 2 bases from V and 9 bases from J, leaving 11 bases between. The CDR3, as DNA: TGTGCCAGCAGCTTACGGGGAAGGGGTTCACCCCTCCACTTT. Encoded protein: CASSLRGRGSPLHF.

The chain carries TRBV12-3 or TRBV12-4 and TRBJ2-5; tentatively, D is TRBD2 (6 bases). This CDR3 region has 15 residues. Trimming removed 7 bases from V and 3 bases from J, with 18 bases in between. The DNA for the CDR3 is TGTGCCAGCACCTTGGGGACTGGCAGGGAAGAGACCCAGTACTTC. This gives the protein CASTLGTGREETQYF.

This clonotype was detected only a few times. The J gene is TRBJ2-1, the V gene TRBV9; 8 bases are a match to TRBD1. CDR1 and CDR2 (germline): SGDLS, YYNGEE. The CDR3 spans 16 residues. V shed 4 bases and J 3 bases; nucleotides not matched to a gene: 9. CDR3 amino acids: CASSPQTGGLYNEQFF. DNA for the CDR3: TGTGCCAGCAGCCCCCAAACAGGGGGGCTCTACAATGAGCAGTTCTTC.

This clonotype was seen a handful of times. The rearrangement uses TRBV3-1 and TRBJ2-5; D is possibly TRBD1 (6 bases). The V gene's germline CDR1 is LGHDT and CDR2 YNNKEL (reference sequence). Trimming removed 4 bases from V and 0 bases from J, with 15 bases in between. This CDR3 has 16 amino acids. CDR3: CASSRTERLYQETQYF. The CDR3 nucleotides read TGTGCCAGCAGCCGGACAGAGAGACTGTACCAAGAGACCCAGTACTTC.

This clonotype has a count of ten or more. This chain connects TRBV6-1 to TRBJ1-2, with a possible D match to TRBD1 (6 bases). The CDR3 sequence is 13 residues long. Germline-derived CDR1 and CDR2 are MNHNS and SASEGT. Trimming shortened V by 4 bases and J by 4 bases, and 10 bases separated the two germline ends. The CDR3 sequence is CASSVDRVYGYTF. CDR3 bases: TGTGCCAGCAGTGTGGACAGAGTCTATGGCTACACCTTC.

This clonotype came up a few times. The V and J genes are TRBV11-2 and TRBJ1-2; D perhaps matches TRBD1 (6 bases). V lost 4 bases, J lost 4 bases, and 10 bases lay in between. Germline V gene lookup returns CDR1 SGHAT and CDR2 FQNNGV. CDR3 size: 13 residues. CDR3 coding DNA: TGTGCCAGCAGCTACGGGACAAGCTATGGCTACACCTTC. Amino acids: CASSYGTSYGYTF.

The chain links TRBV5-1 to TRBJ2-1; TRBD1 agrees at 11 bases. CDR1 and CDR2 from the germline V gene are SGHRS and YFSETQ. The CDR3 length is 16 residues. Trimming took 0 bases from V and 6 from J; bases not matched to a gene: 5. The CDR3 DNA sequence: TGCGCCAGCAGCTTGGCCTGGGACAGGGGGGTCAATGAGCAGTTCTTC. Protein: CASSLAWDRGVNEQFF.

There are a few counts of this clonotype. The J gene is TRBJ2-7, the V gene TRBV12-3 or TRBV12-4; D is unclear. Trimming shortened V by 9 bases and J by 2 bases, and 8 bases separated the two germline ends. CDR3 length: 11 amino acids. CDR3 amino acids: CASGVTYEQYF. CDR3 coding DNA: TGTGCCAGTGGGGTCACCTACGAGCAGTACTTC.

This clonotype was counted many times. The chain joins TRBV6-2 or TRBV6-3 to TRBJ2-5; 7 nucleotides line up with TRBD2. Germline lookup yields CDR1 MNHEY and CDR2 SVGEGT. The V segment lost 4 bases and the J segment 4 bases; nucleotides outside the gene matches: 3. This CDR3 contains 13 residues. The CDR3 bases are TGTGCCAGCAGTTGGGACTACCTAGAGACCCAGTACTTC. Translation: CASSWDYLETQYF.

The chain joins TRBV4-1 to TRBJ2-7, with D perhaps matching TRBD2 (6 bases). The CDR3 has 14 amino acids. V dropped 2 bases and J dropped 1 base, with 9 bases sitting between them. Looked up from germline, CDR1 is MGHRA and CDR2 is YSYEKL. CDR3 amino acids: CASSQLGRSYEQYF. In DNA form, the CDR3 reads TGCGCCAGCAGCCAATTGGGGAGGTCCTACGAGCAGTACTTC.

This clonotype was seen more than once but under ten times. The chain links TRBV5-6 to TRBJ2-1; 10 bases line up with TRBD2. The CDR3 contains 17 residues. CDR1 is SGHDT and CDR2 is YYEEEE in the germline V gene. Trimming took 0 bases from V and 6 from J; bases not matched to a gene: 9. For the CDR3, the DNA is TGTGCCAGCAGCTTGGTTATGAAGCGGGGGGGGTTCAATGAGCAGTTCTTC. Amino acids: CASSLVMKRGGFNEQFF.

This clonotype was picked up a small number of times. V gene TRBV2 combines with J gene TRBJ2-7, with no clear D. Germline assignment: CDR1 SNHLY and CDR2 FYNNEI. The CDR3 contains 14 residues. Trimming took off 6 bases at V and 4 bases at J, with 16 bases between the two ends. The CDR3 here is CASSPSGRVYEQYF. In DNA form, the CDR3 reads TGTGCCAGCAGCCCCTCCGGCAGAGTTTACGAGCAGTACTTC.

J is TRBJ1-1 and V is TRBV6-6, with no clear D. V gave up 4 bases and J gave up 9 bases, with 15 bases separating them. The CDR3 sequence is 13 residues long. Germline CDR1 reads MNHNY; CDR2 reads SVGAGI (reference sequence). The CDR3 spells CASSFSTSAQAFF. CDR3 DNA sequence: TGTGCCAGCAGTTTCAGTACATCGGCCCAAGCTTTCTTT.

The chain carries TRBV2 and TRBJ1-5; D perhaps matches TRBD1 (5 bases). Germline CDR1 and CDR2: SNHLY and FYNNEI. V was cut by 6 bases and J by 2 bases, with 23 bases left in between. This CDR3 has 18 residues. This chain's CDR3 is CASRPNFFGTVGNQPQHF. CDR3 coding DNA: TGTGCCAGCAGGCCCAATTTCTTCGGGACTGTCGGCAATCAGCCCCAGCATTTT.

CDR3 sequence reads: CASTNTGYFPTGELFF. The CDR3 DNA reads as TGCGCCAGCACGAACACAGGGTACTTCCCCACCGGGGAGCTGTTTTTT. The chain carries TRBV10-2 and TRBJ2-2; a possible D gene is TRBD1 (6 bases). V dropped 7 bases and J dropped 4 bases, with 19 bases sitting between them. Germline V gives CDR1 WSHSY, CDR2 SAAADI. The CDR3 has 16 residues.

The chain links TRBV29-1 to TRBJ2-3; D is unresolved. Germline-derived CDR1 and CDR2 are SQVTM and ANQGSEA. V shed 8 bases and J shed 2 bases, with 8 bases lying between them. The CDR3 contains 11 residues. The CDR3 DNA sequence: TGCAGCCACCGGGTCACAGATACGCAGTATTTT. Encoded protein: CSHRVTDTQYF.

The chain links TRBV5-1 to TRBJ2-4; 7 bases match TRBD1. The junction had 10 bases not matched to a gene; V was cut back by 4 bases and J by 3 bases. This CDR3 spans 16 amino acids. CDR1 is SGHRS, CDR2 YFSETQ, per germline. This chain's CDR3 is CASSLIGQAGKNIQYF. The CDR3 DNA reads TGCGCCAGCAGCCTGATAGGACAGGCCGGCAAAAACATTCAGTACTTC.

The chain links TRBV7-2 to TRBJ2-7; no definite D call. Trimming cost V 2 bases and J 7 bases, with 9 bases left between them. The CDR3 sequence is 12 residues long. Germline V CDR1 and CDR2: SGHTA, FQGNSA. DNA for the CDR3: TGTGCCAGCAGCTTAAGTCCTCTGGAGCAGTACTTC. Translated: CASSLSPLEQYF. The variable domain in full, with the rest retrieved from reference TRBV7-2 and TRBJ2-7, is GAGVSQSPSNKVTEKGKDVELRCDPISGHTALYWYRQSLGQGLEFLIYFQGNSAPDKSGLPSDRFSAERTGGSVSTLTIQRTQQEDSAVYLCASSLSPLEQYFGPGTRLTVT.

The rearrangement uses TRBV25-1 and TRBJ1-1; D not resolved. This CDR3 has 15 amino acids. V lost 4 bases and J 4 bases, leaving 16 bases between the germline ends. Germline CDR1 MGHDK, CDR2 SYGVNS. CDR3 DNA sequence: TGTGCCAGCAGTGGGACCTCGGGTATCGGCACTGAAGCTTTCTTT. Protein sequence: CASSGTSGIGTEAFF.

The J gene is TRBJ2-1, the V gene TRBV3-1, with D perhaps TRBD1 (6 bases). The germline V gene has CDR1 LGHDT and CDR2 YNNKEL (reference sequence). CDR3 size: 14 residues. The ends were cut back, 3 bases at V and 9 bases at J, with 15 bases in the middle. The chain's CDR3 is CASSHPHPGAEQFF. The CDR3 bases are TGTGCCAGCAGCCACCCACATCCAGGGGCTGAGCAGTTCTTC.

The chain recombines TRBV10-3 with TRBJ2-1, with TRBD1 matching 7 bases. Germline assignment: CDR1 ENHRY and CDR2 SYGVKD. The CDR3 spans 17 residues. After removal of 4 bases from V and 6 bases from J, the junction contained 15 bases not matched to a gene. Here the CDR3 reads CAISGVAGRQGSNEQFF. Written as DNA, the CDR3 is TGTGCCATCAGTGGGGTTGCTGGGAGACAGGGATCCAATGAGCAGTTCTTC.

The chain couples TRBV2 to TRBJ2-7; D is unresolved. The germline V gene has CDR1 SNHLY and CDR2 FYNNEI. The CDR3 is 15 residues long. V shed 5 bases and J shed 0 bases, with 14 bases lying between them. CDR3 bases: TGTGCCAGCAGTCCCACCCAGGCCTTCTCCTACGAGCAGTACTTC. This gives the protein CASSPTQAFSYEQYF.